This is a list of T cell receptor beta chains from one sample in a study of T cells in Graves' hyperthyroidism and ophthalmopathy. MiXCR, run by TCRdb on the multiplex PCR reads, gives a single entry per CDR3 protein. The repertoire includes roughly 240,000 distinct CDR3 sequences, about 25% of them detected once, and roughly 35% sits in the top ten. Sample: blood. These receptors all stem from a woman in her thirties or forties with Graves' ophthalmopathy. Both conserved end residues are part of each CDR3.

v_call | cdr3_aa
TRBV6-1 | CASSPTSTGELFF
TRBV2 | CASSSSPYEQYF
TRBV3-1 | CASSPHPGRGKSMNTEAFF
TRBV29-1 | CSVREALVRTYEQYF
TRBV12-3/TRBV12-4 | CASSLITTNTEAFF
TRBV28 | CASSLSVRSYEQYF
TRBV12-3/TRBV12-4 | CASSLVIGEQSSYEQYF
TRBV28 | CASSLEGRGIEQYF
TRBV28 | CASSFDVRLGQEFYEQYF
TRBV30 | CAWSVGTVYEQYF
TRBV19 | CASSTRQGNSPLHF
TRBV19 | CASAGPRSGGRETQYF
TRBV10-3 | CAISEPPGQGLQYF
TRBV12-3/TRBV12-4 | CASSLGGRGGSNQPQHF
TRBV7-2 | CASSLGLAGTETQYF
TRBV7-2 | CASSLVVSGNTIYF
TRBV5-1 | CASSRAGNSGRSDTQYF
TRBV3-1 | CASSLLAGGPQETQYF
TRBV28 | CASPPSGTRPYEQYF
TRBV27 | CASSLQPSGSSNEQYF
TRBV28 | CASRVGGLNEQYF
TRBV28 | CASRTGYGNQPQHF
TRBV6-1 | CASSEALETLSNQPQHF
TRBV6-1 | CASRQGGEKDGYTF
TRBV12-3/TRBV12-4 | CASSLRRKETQYF
TRBV20-1 | CSASSGRAGYEQYF
TRBV7-9 | CASSSQTGTSGQETQYF
TRBV6-5 | CASSSRGSYSNQPQHF
TRBV28 | CASSPIPGQSIAFNQETQYF
TRBV27 | CASSEGQNRGTQYF
TRBV7-8 | CASSPPDRDNSPLHF
TRBV28 | CASSWGWRDQSYEQYF
TRBV27 | CASNQDDRGKETQYF
TRBV28 | CASSVLAGAGETQYF
TRBV6-5 | CASSSRTGGYEQYF
TRBV28 | CASSLSSGTGQDYGYTF
TRBV28 | CASTKTGRRTEAFF
TRBV30 | CACPTGGVLHF
TRBV2 | CASSKAGGQPQHF
TRBV19 | CASSKDSYNQPQHF
TRBV29-1 | CSVVTTTGTTLAKNIQYF
TRBV6-1 | CASSELRPRPGTEAFF
TRBV6-1 | CASSEVGQVVTSGNYEQYF
TRBV27 | CASSQWGRAYTGELFF
TRBV27 | CASSLDRARGGLFF
TRBV27 | CASNTGMNTEAFF
TRBV4-2 | CASSQVSGPGEQYF
TRBV5-1 | CASSLAGTRAYEQYF
TRBV11-2 | CASSLFMDSYEQYF
TRBV9 | CASSPSGDLYEQYF
TRBV29-1 | CSVDRGLGSVTEAFF
TRBV29-1 | CSALDRGRNQETQYF
TRBV18 | CASSLTGARGNQPQHF
TRBV5-1 | CASSLEGLNQPQHF
TRBV7-2 | CASSPAGVSPLHF